Listed here are 7 T cell receptor beta chains from one sample, sequenced in a study of cytomegalovirus exposure and HLA in healthy donors. The PCR was carried out with 60 Vbeta primers and 13 Jbeta primers. Method: immunoSEQ multiplex PCR; TCRdb's copy keeps in-frame clones and lacks some. This repertoire shows about 140,000 clones, about 80% found once; its top ten account for 1.2% to 1.5%. Sequencing was carried out using PBMCs. The receptors stem from a man aged 25 to 45 in good health and CMV-seropositive.

V and J are TRBV29-1 and TRBJ1-5, with TRBD1 matching over 9 bases. V gave up 6 bases and J gave up 4 bases; unmatched junction bases: 7. The germline gives CDR1 SQVTM, CDR2 ANQGSEA. This CDR3 has 14 residues. The CDR3 is CSVRTGQGNQPQHF. The CDR3 region has the DNA TGCAGCGTCAGAACGGGACAGGGTAATCAGCCCCAGCATTTT.

The chain combines TRBV5-4 with TRBJ2-2; the match to TRBD1 covers 7 bases. Germline CDR1 and CDR2: SGHNT and YYREEE (reference sequence). CDR3 size: 15 residues. Trimming cost V 3 bases and J 1 base; bases outside gene matches: 3. The CDR3: CASSSTGRNTGELFF. As DNA, the CDR3 is TGTGCCAGCAGCTCGACAGGGAGGAACACCGGGGAGCTGTTTTTT.

This chain links TRBV9 with TRBJ2-3; 12 bases fit TRBD2. CDR3 length: 18 amino acids. From germline, CDR1 is SGDLS and CDR2 YYNGEE. J gave up 0 bases and V 4 bases, and 9 bases lay outside the gene matches. The CDR3 coding sequence is TGTGCCAGCAGCCCCCGGACTAGCGGGACGCCTAGCACAGATACGCAGTATTTT. This sequence encodes CASSPRTSGTPSTDTQYF. The whole variable domain, filled in from reference TRBV9 and TRBJ2-3, reads DSGVTQTPKHLITATGQRVTLRCSPRSGDLSVYWYQQSLDQGLQFLIQYYNGEERAKGNILERFSAQQFPDLHSELNLSSLELGDSALYFCASSPRTSGTPSTDTQYFGPGTRLTVL.

This chain connects TRBV5-6 to TRBJ2-6; D perhaps matches TRBD1 (6 bases). The V and J ends lost 2 bases and 0 bases respectively, with 18 bases between them. The CDR3 runs to 19 residues. Per germline, CDR1 SGHDT and CDR2 YYEEEE. As DNA, the CDR3 is TGTGCCAGCAGCTTCATGAGGGCAGGGGTCATCTCTGGGGCCAACGTCCTGACTTTC. Protein sequence: CASSFMRAGVISGANVLTF.

The V and J genes are TRBV19 and TRBJ2-1; 16 bases fit TRBD2. The J segment lost 5 bases and the V segment lost 8 bases, leaving 9 bases of the junction unmatched. Germline V CDR1 and CDR2: LNHDA, SQIVND (reference sequence). The CDR3 runs to 17 residues. CDR3 sequence: CASPGTSGRALHNEQFF. The CDR3, as DNA: TGTGCCAGTCCTGGGACTAGCGGGAGGGCCCTCCACAATGAGCAGTTCTTC. Together with reference TRBV19 and TRBJ2-1, the CDR3 gives the full variable domain: DGGITQSPKYLFRKEGQNVTLSCEQNLNHDAMYWYRQDPGQGLRLIYYSQIVNDFQKGDIAEGYSVSREKKESFPLTVTSAQKNPTAFYLCASPGTSGRALHNEQFFGPGTRLTVL.

The chain couples TRBV4-2 to TRBJ1-5; tentative D call: TRBD1 (5 bases). CDR1 is LGHNA and CDR2 is YNFKEQ in the germline V gene. V gave up 0 bases and J gave up 2 bases, with 14 bases separating them. This CDR3 comprises 17 residues. CDR3 DNA: TGTGCCAGCAGCCAAGATGTCTTGAGCAGGGGCAATCAGCCCCAGCATTTT. Translation: CASSQDVLSRGNQPQHF.

The chain recombines TRBV9 with TRBJ2-3; 10 bases line up with TRBD2. CDR3 length: 16 amino acids. Germline CDR1 and CDR2: SGDLS and YYNGEE. V shed 3 bases and J 2 bases; nucleotides not matched to a gene: 6. The CDR3 sequence: CASSAGTSEYTDTQYF. The CDR3 bases are TGTGCCAGCAGCGCCGGGACTAGCGAGTACACAGATACGCAGTATTTT.